This passage covers 6 T cell receptor beta chains from one sample sequenced in a study of identical twins. MiXCR, run by TCRdb on the 5' RACE reads, gives a single entry per CDR3 protein. The repertoire has 1.5 million to 2 million distinct CDR3 sequences, about 32% of them found once; the top ten carry approximately 0.25%. The sample taken for sequencing was cord blood. The receptors derive from a newborn girl in good health.

This clonotype was seen more than once but under ten times. CDR3 in amino acids: CASSLGVYSGANVLTF. The CDR3 nucleotides are TGTGCCAGCAGTTTAGGAGTTTACTCTGGGGCCAACGTCCTGACTTTC. This rearrangement joins TRBV28 to TRBJ2-6; D unclear. This CDR3 is 16 amino acids long. Germline-derived CDR1 and CDR2 are MDHEN and SYDVKM. V was trimmed by 2 bases and J by 0 bases, leaving 8 bases between them.

This sequence joins TRBV27 and TRBJ1-1, with D hard to call. V shed 5 bases and J shed 3 bases, with 13 bases lying between them. The germline CDR1 and CDR2 sequences are MNHEY and SMNVEV (reference sequence). This CDR3 comprises 14 residues. CDR3 DNA: TGTGCCAGCAGTGCCCTAGGAGGGCACACTGAAGCTTTCTTT. Translation gives CASSALGGHTEAFF.

This clonotype has only a few counts. This chain links TRBV12-3 or TRBV12-4 with TRBJ2-1; 7 bases are a match to TRBD2. The assigned J gene may be wrong: the sequence end matches TRBJ2-7 better. CDR3 size: 16 residues. CDR3 amino acids: CASSPLLASSYNEQYF. CDR3 sequence (DNA): TGTGCCAGCAGTCCTCTACTAGCGAGCTCCTACAATGAGCAGTACTTC.

CDR3 sequence: CSAIRGTSGYNEQFF. For the CDR3, the DNA is TGCAGTGCTATAAGGGGGACTAGCGGATACAATGAGCAGTTCTTC. The V and J genes are TRBV20-1 and TRBJ2-1; 11 positions agree with TRBD2. Losses at the gene ends were 4 bases for V and 4 bases for J; bases not matched to a gene: 6. The CDR3 has 15 amino acids. Germline-derived CDR1 and CDR2 are DFQATT and SNEGSKA (reference sequence).

This clonotype was observed at least ten times. A read error may account for a junction end that differs from germline. V usage is TRBV12-3 or TRBV12-4 and J usage is TRBJ1-4; 8 bases align to TRBD1. The CDR3 runs 14 residues. CDR3 DNA: TGTGCCAGCAGCTTAGGACAGGGAAGCGAAAAACTGTTTTTT. Amino acid sequence: CASSLGQGSEKLFF.

The chain recombines TRBV10-3 with TRBJ2-2, with TRBD1 matching 7 bases. The ends lost 8 bases at V and 3 bases at J; junction bases unmatched: 3. This CDR3 is 13 amino acids long. Germline CDR1 and CDR2: ENHRY and SYGVKD. The CDR3 DNA is TGTGCCATCCGGCAGGGGGACACCGGGGAGCTGTTTTTT. Its translation is CAIRQGDTGELFF.